This is a list of T cell receptor beta chains from one sample in a study of T-cell reconstitution after alpha-beta-depleted transplantation in children. TCRdb ran MiXCR on the PCR reads and lists one entry per CDR3 protein. The sample records around 700,000 distinct CDR3 sequences, over 10% being singletons. The sequencing used PBMCs, collected before TCRalphabeta/CD19-depleted stem cell transplant. These receptors were taken from a girl under 10 years old with congenital amegakaryocytic thrombocytopenia, due to receive a stem cell transplant. CDR3s include the opening cysteine and the closing phenylalanine or tryptophan. Fields, in order: V gene, D gene, clone size, J gene, CDR3 protein, CDR3 DNA. A D gene is named only where the DNA matches it firmly. Size is stated for part of the rows, as once, few or many counts, or as a class when the clone is expanded.

v_call: TRBV12-3/TRBV12-4; d_call: -; clone_size: many; j_call: TRBJ2-5; cdr3_aa: CASSFAGRQETQYF; cdr3_nt: TGTGCCAGCAGTTTTGCGGGGAGGCAAGAGACCCAGTACTTC
v_call: TRBV6-4; d_call: -; clone_size: -; j_call: TRBJ2-6; cdr3_aa: CASSNLTSGANVLTF; cdr3_nt: TGTGCCAGCAGTAACCTAACCTCTGGGGCCAACGTCCTGACTTTC
v_call: TRBV7-6; d_call: -; clone_size: many; j_call: TRBJ1-5; cdr3_aa: CASSPELGGTGMVNQPQHF; cdr3_nt: TGTGCCAGCAGCCCAGAATTAGGGGGGACGGGGATGGTCAATCAGCCCCAGCATTTT
v_call: TRBV10-3; d_call: -; clone_size: many; j_call: TRBJ2-1; cdr3_aa: CAISEEPGTTDEQFF; cdr3_nt: TGTGCCATCAGTGAGGAGCCGGGGACCACCGATGAGCAGTTCTTC
v_call: TRBV5-1; d_call: -; clone_size: -; j_call: TRBJ2-1; cdr3_aa: CASSLDGTRDTEQFF; cdr3_nt: TGCGCCAGCAGCTTGGACGGGACACGGGATACTGAGCAGTTCTTC
v_call: TRBV12-3/TRBV12-4; d_call: TRBD1; clone_size: -; j_call: TRBJ2-3; cdr3_aa: CASSRSPGQGVVTDTQYF; cdr3_nt: TGTGCCAGCAGCAGATCCCCGGGACAGGGGGTCGTAACAGATACGCAGTATTTT
v_call: TRBV3-1; d_call: -; clone_size: -; j_call: TRBJ2-7; cdr3_aa: CASSQDEGLTYEQYF; cdr3_nt: TGTGCCAGCAGCCAAGATGAGGGTCTCACCTACGAGCAGTACTTC
v_call: TRBV5-1; d_call: -; clone_size: many; j_call: TRBJ2-3; cdr3_aa: CASSMLEADTQYF; cdr3_nt: TGCGCCAGCAGCATGCTAGAAGCAGATACGCAGTATTTT
v_call: TRBV4-2; d_call: -; clone_size: many; j_call: TRBJ2-3; cdr3_aa: CASSPLSQTGDTQYF; cdr3_nt: TGTGCCAGCAGCCCTCTGAGCCAAACAGGGGATACGCAGTATTTT
v_call: TRBV20-1; d_call: TRBD2; clone_size: few; j_call: TRBJ2-1; cdr3_aa: CSARVQYTSGRADEQFF; cdr3_nt: TGCAGTGCTAGAGTACAATACACTAGCGGGAGGGCCGATGAGCAGTTCTTC
v_call: TRBV10-3; d_call: -; clone_size: many; j_call: TRBJ2-1; cdr3_aa: CAISQENEQFF; cdr3_nt: TGTGCCATCAGTCAGGAGAATGAGCAGTTCTTC
v_call: TRBV9; d_call: TRBD1; clone_size: many; j_call: TRBJ1-2; cdr3_aa: CASSVDPRGHYGYTF; cdr3_nt: TGTGCCAGCAGCGTAGATCCCAGGGGGCACTATGGCTACACCTTC
v_call: TRBV20-1; d_call: TRBD1; clone_size: -; j_call: TRBJ1-6; cdr3_aa: CSARDKPGQKSLAETSPLHF; cdr3_nt: TGCAGTGCTAGAGATAAGCCGGGACAGAAGAGCTTGGCAGAAACTTCACCCCTCCACTTT
v_call: TRBV5-1; d_call: -; clone_size: many; j_call: TRBJ2-5; cdr3_aa: CASSPIWGETQYF; cdr3_nt: TGCGCCAGCAGCCCCATATGGGGAGAGACCCAGTACTTC
v_call: TRBV25-1; d_call: -; clone_size: many; j_call: TRBJ2-7; cdr3_aa: CASSEYSYEQYF; cdr3_nt: TGTGCCAGCAGTGAATACTCCTACGAGCAGTACTTC
v_call: TRBV7-9; d_call: -; clone_size: few; j_call: TRBJ2-3; cdr3_aa: CASSFLGRPITDTQYF; cdr3_nt: TGTGCCAGCAGCTTTCTTGGGCGTCCTATCACAGATACGCAGTATTTT
v_call: TRBV27; d_call: -; clone_size: -; j_call: TRBJ2-7; cdr3_aa: CASSRRQILF; cdr3_nt: TGTGCCAGCAGTCGAAGACAAATTCTATTC
v_call: TRBV29-1; d_call: -; clone_size: many; j_call: TRBJ2-1; cdr3_aa: CSAPLGASYNEQFF; cdr3_nt: TGCAGCGCCCCTCTCGGCGCCTCCTACAATGAGCAGTTCTTC
v_call: TRBV5-1; d_call: -; clone_size: -; j_call: TRBJ2-1; cdr3_aa: CASSLDPRGHNEQFF; cdr3_nt: TGCGCCAGCAGCTTGGACCCTAGAGGGCACAATGAGCAGTTCTTC
v_call: TRBV20-1; d_call: TRBD2; clone_size: many; j_call: TRBJ2-3; cdr3_aa: CSAATSASTDTQYF; cdr3_nt: TGCAGTGCTGCAACTAGCGCTAGCACAGATACGCAGTATTTT
v_call: TRBV5-1; d_call: -; clone_size: many; j_call: TRBJ1-1; cdr3_aa: CASSLVSNGDGEAFF; cdr3_nt: TGCGCCAGCAGCTTGGTGAGTAACGGCGACGGAGAAGCTTTCTTT
v_call: TRBV7-9; d_call: -; clone_size: many; j_call: TRBJ2-1; cdr3_aa: CATTGYNEQFF; cdr3_nt: TGTGCCACCACGGGGTACAATGAGCAGTTCTTC
v_call: TRBV24-1; d_call: -; clone_size: many; j_call: TRBJ2-3; cdr3_aa: CATSDTMGAGASTDTQYF; cdr3_nt: TGTGCCACCAGTGACACCATGGGCGCCGGAGCTAGCACAGATACGCAGTATTTT
v_call: TRBV5-1; d_call: -; clone_size: many; j_call: TRBJ2-7; cdr3_aa: CASRITTSFPLYEQYF; cdr3_nt: TGCGCCAGCAGAATTACTACTTCCTTCCCCCTATACGAGCAGTACTTC
v_call: TRBV11-2; d_call: TRBD2; clone_size: many; j_call: TRBJ2-2; cdr3_aa: CASSLAFLAGTGELFF; cdr3_nt: TGTGCCAGCAGCTTAGCTTTTCTAGCGGGCACCGGGGAGCTGTTTTTT
v_call: TRBV20-1; d_call: -; clone_size: many; j_call: TRBJ2-1; cdr3_aa: CSASSNRVGGTNEQFF; cdr3_nt: TGCAGTGCCAGCTCAAATCGGGTAGGGGGAACCAATGAGCAGTTCTTC
v_call: TRBV18; d_call: -; clone_size: few; j_call: TRBJ2-7; cdr3_aa: CASSPKVATVYEQYF; cdr3_nt: TGTGCCAGCTCACCGAAGGTAGCGACAGTTTACGAGCAGTACTTC
v_call: TRBV7-8; d_call: -; clone_size: -; j_call: TRBJ2-5; cdr3_aa: CASSLGRGAAETQYF; cdr3_nt: TGTGCCAGCAGCTTAGGTCGGGGGGCGGCAGAGACCCAGTACTTC
v_call: TRBV7-2; d_call: -; clone_size: many; j_call: TRBJ2-7; cdr3_aa: CASSFWGYEQYF; cdr3_nt: TGTGCCAGCAGCTTCTGGGGATACGAGCAGTACTTC
v_call: TRBV4-2; d_call: -; clone_size: -; j_call: TRBJ1-4; cdr3_aa: CASSKERGEKLFF; cdr3_nt: TGTGCCAGCAGCAAAGAACGGGGGGAAAAACTGTTTTTT
v_call: TRBV21-1; d_call: -; clone_size: few; j_call: TRBJ2-7; cdr3_aa: CASSKVVSTSYEQYF; cdr3_nt: TGTGCCAGCAGCAAAGTGGTCAGTACCTCCTACGAGCAGTACTTC
v_call: TRBV6-5; d_call: -; clone_size: many; j_call: TRBJ1-6; cdr3_aa: CASSYVAGGYNSPLHF; cdr3_nt: TGTGCCAGCAGTTACGTTGCGGGAGGCTATAATTCACCCCTCCACTTT
v_call: TRBV28; d_call: TRBD1; clone_size: -; j_call: TRBJ1-1; cdr3_aa: CASSLSTGGRAEALF; cdr3_nt: TGTGCCAGCAGTTTGTCAACAGGGGGAAGGGCTGAAGCTTTGTTT
v_call: TRBV27; d_call: TRBD2; clone_size: -; j_call: TRBJ2-1; cdr3_aa: CASSNGTSGSNEQFF; cdr3_nt: TGTGCCAGCAGTAATGGGACTAGCGGTTCCAATGAGCAGTTCTTC
v_call: TRBV20-1; d_call: -; clone_size: many; j_call: TRBJ2-3; cdr3_aa: CSARPGAADTQYF; cdr3_nt: TGCAGTGCTAGACCGGGAGCGGCAGATACGCAGTATTTT
v_call: TRBV4-1; d_call: TRBD1; clone_size: few; j_call: TRBJ2-7; cdr3_aa: CASSPGPQGPSYEQYF; cdr3_nt: TGCGCCAGCAGCCCCGGCCCACAGGGGCCGTCCTACGAGCAGTACTTC
v_call: TRBV20-1; d_call: -; clone_size: many; j_call: TRBJ2-7; cdr3_aa: CSASTIYEQYF; cdr3_nt: TGCAGTGCTAGCACAATCTACGAGCAGTACTTC
v_call: TRBV4-2; d_call: -; clone_size: -; j_call: TRBJ2-7; cdr3_aa: CASSLMRQVEQYF; cdr3_nt: TGTGCCAGCAGCCTTATGCGACAGGTCGAGCAGTACTTC
v_call: TRBV5-1; d_call: -; clone_size: few; j_call: TRBJ2-1; cdr3_aa: CASSLGHNSYNEQFF; cdr3_nt: TGCGCCAGCAGTCTCGGGCACAACTCCTACAATGAGCAGTTCTTC
v_call: TRBV5-1; d_call: TRBD2; clone_size: many; j_call: TRBJ2-7; cdr3_aa: CASRPPTSGIPYEQYF; cdr3_nt: TGCGCCAGCAGACCTCCGACTAGCGGAATACCCTACGAGCAGTACTTC
v_call: TRBV7-3; d_call: -; clone_size: many; j_call: TRBJ2-3; cdr3_aa: CASSVRGGNHFSGTDTQYF; cdr3_nt: TGTGCCAGCAGCGTCAGAGGCGGGAACCATTTCAGCGGGACAGATACGCAGTATTTT
v_call: TRBV29-1; d_call: -; clone_size: many; j_call: TRBJ2-7; cdr3_aa: CSVVIQTYEQYF; cdr3_nt: TGCAGCGTTGTAATCCAGACCTACGAGCAGTACTTC
v_call: TRBV7-9; d_call: -; clone_size: few; j_call: TRBJ2-7; cdr3_aa: CASSAINWGEQYF; cdr3_nt: TGTGCCAGCAGCGCAATAAACTGGGGCGAGCAGTACTTC
v_call: TRBV10-3; d_call: -; clone_size: -; j_call: TRBJ2-7; cdr3_aa: CAISVYEEHEQYF; cdr3_nt: TGTGCCATCAGTGTGTATGAGGAACACGAGCAGTACTTC
v_call: TRBV20-1; d_call: -; clone_size: many; j_call: TRBJ2-1; cdr3_aa: CSAALAYYNEQFF; cdr3_nt: TGCAGTGCTGCTCTAGCGTACTACAATGAGCAGTTCTTC
v_call: TRBV20-1; d_call: TRBD2; clone_size: few; j_call: TRBJ2-3; cdr3_aa: CSAPGGGTSTDTQYF; cdr3_nt: TGCAGTGCTCCCGGGGGGGGAACTAGCACAGATACGCAGTATTTT
v_call: TRBV12-3/TRBV12-4; d_call: -; clone_size: many; j_call: TRBJ2-1; cdr3_aa: CASSFRVDPSYNEQFF; cdr3_nt: TGTGCCAGCAGTTTTAGAGTAGACCCCTCCTACAATGAGCAGTTCTTC
v_call: TRBV5-1; d_call: -; clone_size: many; j_call: TRBJ1-1; cdr3_aa: CASSSEWDTEAFF; cdr3_nt: TGCGCCAGCAGCTCGGAGTGGGACACTGAAGCTTTCTTT
v_call: TRBV20-1; d_call: TRBD2; clone_size: many; j_call: TRBJ2-7; cdr3_aa: CSAHREDPYEQYF; cdr3_nt: TGCAGTGCCCACCGGGAGGACCCCTACGAGCAGTACTTC
v_call: TRBV3-1; d_call: -; clone_size: -; j_call: TRBJ2-5; cdr3_aa: CASSQDRGAGPETQYF; cdr3_nt: TGTGCCAGCAGCCAAGATCGGGGCGCGGGTCCAGAGACCCAGTACTTC
v_call: TRBV5-1; d_call: TRBD1; clone_size: few; j_call: TRBJ2-3; cdr3_aa: CASSLPRDSNTDTQYF; cdr3_nt: TGCGCCAGCAGCCTCCCTCGGGACAGCAACACAGATACGCAGTATTTT
v_call: TRBV20-1; d_call: TRBD1; clone_size: few; j_call: TRBJ2-5; cdr3_aa: CSARDRGETQYF; cdr3_nt: TGCAGTGCAAGGGACAGGGGAGAGACCCAGTACTTC
v_call: TRBV3-1; d_call: TRBD1; clone_size: -; j_call: TRBJ2-1; cdr3_aa: CASSQELGDRVYNEQFF; cdr3_nt: TGTGCCAGCAGCCAAGAATTAGGGGACAGGGTCTACAATGAGCAGTTCTTC
v_call: TRBV5-6; d_call: -; clone_size: many; j_call: TRBJ2-7; cdr3_aa: CASRDLGSSYEQYF; cdr3_nt: TGTGCCAGCCGAGACCTGGGAAGCTCCTACGAGCAGTACTTC
v_call: TRBV12-5; d_call: TRBD2; clone_size: few; j_call: TRBJ2-1; cdr3_aa: CASGPTYSSSGRAPGSNEQFF; cdr3_nt: TGTGCTAGTGGTCCCACCTACTCTTCTAGCGGGAGGGCCCCAGGAAGCAATGAGCAGTTCTTC
v_call: TRBV20-1; d_call: -; clone_size: -; j_call: TRBJ2-2; cdr3_aa: CSAGTGRDTGELFF; cdr3_nt: TGCAGTGCAGGAACAGGGAGGGACACCGGGGAGCTGTTTTTT
v_call: TRBV28; d_call: TRBD1; clone_size: few; j_call: TRBJ2-7; cdr3_aa: CASGLGQGGEQYF; cdr3_nt: TGTGCCAGCGGACTCGGACAGGGAGGCGAGCAGTACTTC
v_call: TRBV7-6; d_call: -; clone_size: -; j_call: TRBJ1-1; cdr3_aa: CASSYTIKKNTEAFF; cdr3_nt: TGTGCCAGCAGCTACACAATTAAGAAGAACACTGAAGCTTTCTTT